The entry that follows covers one T cell receptor (beta chain) sequence. This clone was counted between two and nine times. No antigen is known for it. The record has no base qualities; no much larger clone is one base away. The data were taken from a study of OX40 agonist ivuxolimab in advanced cancers. Notes on the research overall: Ivuxolimab, which targeted the costimulatory receptor OX40 (CD134), was an agonistic, fully human IgG2 monoclonal antibody. Intravenous ivuxolimab was administered to patients every 2 weeks at six dose levels: 0.01, 0.1, 0.3, 1.5, 3 and 10 mg/kg. The monotherapy dose-escalation portion (N of about 50 patients) of the phase I ivuxolimab trial is reported in the paper. The purpose of peripheral TCRbeta sequencing was to test whether ivuxolimab changed TCR sequence diversity and led to clonal T-cell expansion. Partial responses occurred in three dose-escalation patients: two with cutaneous melanoma and one with hepatocellular carcinoma. The dose-escalation cohort was about 87% male with a mean age of about 60 years, ranging from roughly 20 to 80. Of the 50 to 55 dose-escalation patients, hepatocellular carcinoma was present in approximately 20, melanoma in some 15, renal cell carcinoma in 9 and head and neck cancer in 9. Patients were allowed to have had prior anti-PD-1, anti-PD-L1 or anti-CTLA-4 therapy, and around 37% of the dose-escalation patients had previously received checkpoint inhibitors.

Patients with a history of autoimmune disease or receiving systemic immunosuppression were excluded from the trial. Peripheral blood for TCR sequencing was collected from all dose cohorts at baseline, on cycle 4 day 1, and on cycle 7 day 1. The samples were drawn from a first-in-human, open-label, multicenter phase I dose-escalation trial of ivuxolimab. Adults with locally advanced or metastatic melanoma, renal cell carcinoma, hepatocellular carcinoma or head and neck squamous cell carcinoma were enrolled in the trial. CD4+ and CD8+ T cells were sorted separately from peripheral blood before TCR sequencing. General study outcomes and caveats: At doses of 0.1 to 3.0 mg/kg, clonal expansion of both CD4+ and CD8+ blood T cells was observed from baseline to week 6. In the 0.1-3.0 mg/kg groups, partial responders had among the lowest normalized peripheral clonal expansion, particularly in CD8+ T cells. Low levels of normalized T-cell clonal expansion were also seen in some patients who did not respond. After ivuxolimab, CD8+ T cells had more expanded clones than CD4+ T cells on average. The antigen specificity of the clonally expanded peripheral T cells was not determined.

Genomic DNA was isolated from the sorted cells so that the TCRbeta CDR3 region could be sequenced. The immunoSEQ Assay was used to sequence the TCRbeta CDR3 regions. The table was pulled from immuneACCESS by TCRdb, which kept in-frame rearrangements only. Such tables lose some clones; where checked, under half of the loss comes from unresolved V genes, and the rest has no known cause. The sample table lists some 35,000 clones, about 80% of them with a count of one. The top ten constitute around a tenth of the sample. CDR1 is given as MRHNA and CDR2 as SNTAGT, both from the germline V gene. Ends trimmed: V by 5 bases, J by 0 bases; bases unmatched to a gene: 6. The CDR3 spans 15 residues, from the cysteine through the phenylalanine. CDR3 DNA is the only sequence kept; it has 45 bases, read in frame from the first base.

This TCR was sampled from an adult with an advanced solid tumor such as melanoma, head and neck, liver or kidney cancer. The chain joins TRBV6-4 to TRBJ2-7; TRBD1 matches 8 bases in the middle. The material sequenced was CD4+ or CD8+ T cells sorted from blood, taken in a trial of the OX40 agonist ivuxolimab. For the CDR3, the sequence is CASSTSGTGSYEQYF. The sequenced DNA is TGTGCCAGCAGTACATCCGGGACAGGCTCCTACGAGCAGTACTTC.